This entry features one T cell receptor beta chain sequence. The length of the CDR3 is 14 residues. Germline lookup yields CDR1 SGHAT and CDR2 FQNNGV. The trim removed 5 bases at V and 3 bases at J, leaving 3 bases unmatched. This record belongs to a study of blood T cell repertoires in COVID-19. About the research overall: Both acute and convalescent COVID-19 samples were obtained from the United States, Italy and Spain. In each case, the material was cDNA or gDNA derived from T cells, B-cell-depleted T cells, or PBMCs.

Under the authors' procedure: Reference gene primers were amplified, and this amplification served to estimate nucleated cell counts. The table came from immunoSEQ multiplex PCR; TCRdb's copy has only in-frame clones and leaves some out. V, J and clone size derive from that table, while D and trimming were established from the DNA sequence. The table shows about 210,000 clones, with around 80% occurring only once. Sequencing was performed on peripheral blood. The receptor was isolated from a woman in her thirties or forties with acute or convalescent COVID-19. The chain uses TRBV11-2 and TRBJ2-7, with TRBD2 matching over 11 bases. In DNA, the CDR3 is TGTGCCAGCAGCCTAGCGGGGGGAATCTACGAGCAGTACTTC. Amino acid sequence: CASSLAGGIYEQYF.